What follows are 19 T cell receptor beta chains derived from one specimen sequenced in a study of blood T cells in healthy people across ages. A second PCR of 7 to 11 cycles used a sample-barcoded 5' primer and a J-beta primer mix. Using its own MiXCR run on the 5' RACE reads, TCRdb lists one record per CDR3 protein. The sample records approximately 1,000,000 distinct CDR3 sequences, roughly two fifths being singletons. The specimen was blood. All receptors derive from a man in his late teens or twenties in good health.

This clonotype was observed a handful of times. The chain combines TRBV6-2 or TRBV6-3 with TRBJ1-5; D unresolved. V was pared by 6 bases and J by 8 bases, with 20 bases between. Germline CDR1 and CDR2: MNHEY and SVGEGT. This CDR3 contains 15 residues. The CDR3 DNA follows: TGTGCCAGCAGGACAATCCACAGCCAGAGTAAGCCCCAGCATTTT. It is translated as CASRTIHSQSKPQHF.

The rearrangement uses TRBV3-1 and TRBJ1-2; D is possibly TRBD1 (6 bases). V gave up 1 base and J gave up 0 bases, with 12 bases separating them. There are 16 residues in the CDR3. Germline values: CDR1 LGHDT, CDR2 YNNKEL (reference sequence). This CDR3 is CASSQASGGSNYGYTF. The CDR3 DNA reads TGTGCCAGCAGCCAAGCCTCGGGGGGCTCTAACTATGGCTACACCTTC.

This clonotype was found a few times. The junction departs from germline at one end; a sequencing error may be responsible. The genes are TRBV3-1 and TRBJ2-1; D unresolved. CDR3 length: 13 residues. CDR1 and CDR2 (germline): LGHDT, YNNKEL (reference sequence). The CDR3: CASSQGSGNEQFF. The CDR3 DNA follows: TGCGCCAGCAGCCAAGGATCCGGAAATGAGCAGTTCTTC.

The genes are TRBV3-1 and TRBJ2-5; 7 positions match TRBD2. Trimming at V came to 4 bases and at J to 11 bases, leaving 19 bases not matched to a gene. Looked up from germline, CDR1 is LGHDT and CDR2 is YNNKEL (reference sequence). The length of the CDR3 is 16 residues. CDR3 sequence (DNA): TGTGCCAGCAGCCGGGGGGGGACTATCTGGACGAATGAGCAGTACTTC. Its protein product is CASSRGGTIWTNEQYF.

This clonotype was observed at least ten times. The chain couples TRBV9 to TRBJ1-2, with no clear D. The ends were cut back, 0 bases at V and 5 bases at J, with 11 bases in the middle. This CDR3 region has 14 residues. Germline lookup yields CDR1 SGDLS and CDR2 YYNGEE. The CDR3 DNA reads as TGTGCCAGCAGCGTAGAGGGCACCCCATATGGCTACACCTTC. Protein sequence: CASSVEGTPYGYTF.

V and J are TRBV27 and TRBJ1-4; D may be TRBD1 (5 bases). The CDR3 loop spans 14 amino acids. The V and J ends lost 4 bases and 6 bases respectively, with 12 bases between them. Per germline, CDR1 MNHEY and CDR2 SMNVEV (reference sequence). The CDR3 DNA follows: TGTGCCAGCAGTTACGCAGGGACTGATGAAAAACTGTTTTTT. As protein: CASSYAGTDEKLFF.

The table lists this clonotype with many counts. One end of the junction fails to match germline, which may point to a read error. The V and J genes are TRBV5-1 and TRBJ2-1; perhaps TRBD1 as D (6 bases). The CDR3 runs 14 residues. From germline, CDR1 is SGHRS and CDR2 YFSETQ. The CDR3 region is CASSLGASYNEQFF. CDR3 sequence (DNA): TGTGCCAGCAGCTTGGGGGCCTCCTACAATGAGCAGTTCTTC.

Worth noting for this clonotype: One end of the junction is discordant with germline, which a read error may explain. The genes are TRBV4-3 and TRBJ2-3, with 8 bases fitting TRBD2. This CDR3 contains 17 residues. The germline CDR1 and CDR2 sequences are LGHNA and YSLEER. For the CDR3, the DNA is TGCGCCAGCGGCCAAGATCCTCGGCGGGGGGCGAGAGATACGCAGTATTTT. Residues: CASGQDPRRGARDTQYF.

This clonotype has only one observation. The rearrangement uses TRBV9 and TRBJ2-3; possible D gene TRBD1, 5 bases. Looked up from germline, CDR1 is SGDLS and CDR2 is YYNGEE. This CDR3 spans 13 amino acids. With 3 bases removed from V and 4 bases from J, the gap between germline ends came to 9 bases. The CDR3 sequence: CASSAGWADTQYF. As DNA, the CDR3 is TGTGCCAGCAGCGCAGGGTGGGCAGATACGCAGTATTTT.

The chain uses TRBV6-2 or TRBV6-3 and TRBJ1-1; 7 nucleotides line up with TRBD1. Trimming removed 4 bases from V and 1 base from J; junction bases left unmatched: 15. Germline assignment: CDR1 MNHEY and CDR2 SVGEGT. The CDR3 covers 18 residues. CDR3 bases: TGTGCCAGCAGTTTTGGAAGGGGCCGGACAGGAGAGAACACTGAAGCTTTCTTT. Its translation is CASSFGRGRTGENTEAFF.

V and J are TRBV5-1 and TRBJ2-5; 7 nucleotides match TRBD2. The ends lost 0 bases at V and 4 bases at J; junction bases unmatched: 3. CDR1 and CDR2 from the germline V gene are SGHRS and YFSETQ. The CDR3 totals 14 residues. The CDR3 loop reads CASSLGDYPETQYF. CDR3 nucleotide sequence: TGCGCCAGCAGCTTGGGGGACTACCCAGAGACCCAGTACTTC.

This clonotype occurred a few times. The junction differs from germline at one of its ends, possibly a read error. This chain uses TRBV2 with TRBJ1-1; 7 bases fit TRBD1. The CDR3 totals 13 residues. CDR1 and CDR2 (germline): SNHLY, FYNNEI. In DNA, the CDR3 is TGTGCCAGCAGCGAAGACAGGGACACTGAAGCTTTCTTT. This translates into CASSEDRDTEAFF.

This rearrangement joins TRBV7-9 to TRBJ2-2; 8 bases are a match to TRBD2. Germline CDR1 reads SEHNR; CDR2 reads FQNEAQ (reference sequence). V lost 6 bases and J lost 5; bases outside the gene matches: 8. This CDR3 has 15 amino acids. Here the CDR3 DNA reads TGTGCCAGCAGTTGGTCCGGGGGGGCAACCGGGGAGCTGTTTTTT. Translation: CASSWSGGATGELFF. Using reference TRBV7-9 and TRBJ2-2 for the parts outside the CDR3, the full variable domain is DTGVSQNPRHKITKRGQNVTFRCDPISEHNRLYWYRQTLGQGPEFLTYFQNEAQLEKSRLLSDRFSAERPKGSFSTLEIQRTEQGDSAMYLCASSWSGGATGELFFGEGSRLTVL.

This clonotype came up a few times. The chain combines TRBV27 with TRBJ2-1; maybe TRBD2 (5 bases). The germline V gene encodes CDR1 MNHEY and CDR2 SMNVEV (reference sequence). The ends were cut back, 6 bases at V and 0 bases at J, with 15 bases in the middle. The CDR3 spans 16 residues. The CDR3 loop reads CASSPRTPSSYNEQFF. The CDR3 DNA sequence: TGTGCCAGCAGCCCCCGGACTCCGAGCTCCTACAATGAGCAGTTCTTC.

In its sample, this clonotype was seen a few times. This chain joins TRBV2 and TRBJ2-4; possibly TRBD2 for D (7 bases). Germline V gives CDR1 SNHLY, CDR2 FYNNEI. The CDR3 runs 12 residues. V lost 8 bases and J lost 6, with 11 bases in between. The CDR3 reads CASSGGTNIQYF. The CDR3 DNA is TGTGCCAGCTCGGGGGGCACAAACATTCAGTACTTC.

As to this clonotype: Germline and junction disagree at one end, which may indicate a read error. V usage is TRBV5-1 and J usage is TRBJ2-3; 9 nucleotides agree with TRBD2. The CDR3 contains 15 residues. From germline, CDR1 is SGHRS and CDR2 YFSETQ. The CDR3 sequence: CVSSPWTSATDTQYF. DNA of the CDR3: TGCGTCAGCAGCCCATGGACTAGCGCCACAGATACGCAGTATTTT.

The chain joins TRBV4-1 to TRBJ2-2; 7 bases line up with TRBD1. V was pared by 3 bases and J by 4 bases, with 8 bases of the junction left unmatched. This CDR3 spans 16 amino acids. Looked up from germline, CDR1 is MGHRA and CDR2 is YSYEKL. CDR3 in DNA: TGCGCCAGCAGCCATCCTGAGAGGGGGCCCACCGGGGAGCTGTTTTTT. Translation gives CASSHPERGPTGELFF.

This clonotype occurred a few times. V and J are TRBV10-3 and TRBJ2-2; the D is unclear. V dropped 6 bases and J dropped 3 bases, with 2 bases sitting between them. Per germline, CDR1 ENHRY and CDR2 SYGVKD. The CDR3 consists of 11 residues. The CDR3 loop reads CAISDTGELFF. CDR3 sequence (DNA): TGTGCCATCAGCGACACCGGGGAGCTGTTTTTT.

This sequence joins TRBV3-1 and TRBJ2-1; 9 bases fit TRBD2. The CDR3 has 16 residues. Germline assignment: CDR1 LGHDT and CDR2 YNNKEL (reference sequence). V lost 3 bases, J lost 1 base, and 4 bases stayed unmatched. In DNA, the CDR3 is TGTGCCAGCAGCCAGCTGGGACTAGCTTCCTACAATGAGCAGTTCTTC. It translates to CASSQLGLASYNEQFF.